This passage covers 28 T cell receptor beta chains from one sample sequenced in a study of T cells in Graves' hyperthyroidism and ophthalmopathy. The TCR beta CDR3 regions underwent amplification using RNA transcripts as the source. The TCR CDR3 was amplified in a first-round RT-PCR using the HTBI primer set. TCRdb re-called the multiplex PCR reads with MiXCR, one entry per CDR3 protein. The sample consists of a few hundred thousand distinct CDR3 sequences, roughly 13% of them appearing once. Sequencing was performed on blood. These receptors were collected from a woman between 35 and 50 years old with Graves' ophthalmopathy.

The rearrangement uses TRBV20-1 and TRBJ2-7; D not resolved. V lost 0 bases and J lost 2, with 14 bases in between. CDR3 length: 15 amino acids. Germline CDR1 and CDR2: DFQATT and SNEGSKA (reference sequence). In DNA form, the CDR3 reads TGCAGTGCTAGAGACGCGACGCACGGACCCTACGAGCAGTACTTC. As protein: CSARDATHGPYEQYF.

This clonotype appeared a few times. The V and J genes are TRBV24-1 and TRBJ2-3; TRBD2 might be the D (6 bases). Germline loops: CDR1 KGHDR, CDR2 SFDVKD. V shed 1 base and J shed 3 bases, with 13 bases lying between them. This CDR3 has 16 amino acids. CDR3 sequence reads: CATSDLSGSGTDTQYF. Written as DNA, the CDR3 is TGTGCCACCAGTGATTTATCCGGGAGTGGGACAGATACGCAGTATTTT.

This clonotype was detected once. This is likely a read error, given that the CDR3 carries no conserved phenylalanine or tryptophan at its end. This chain connects TRBV5-1 to TRBJ2-7, with 7 bases identical to TRBD2. The V and J ends lost 5 bases and 3 bases, in that order; junction bases with no gene match: 14. This CDR3 region has 16 residues. Germline-derived CDR1 and CDR2 are SGHRS and YFSETQ. The DNA of the CDR3 is TGCGCCAGCAGATTTCGACTAAGCGGGATAAGCTACGAGCAGTACCTC. It is translated as CASRFRLSGISYEQYL.

This clonotype was detected ten times or more. V gene TRBV5-1 combines with J gene TRBJ1-4, with D tentatively TRBD1 (6 bases). The CDR3 contains 16 residues. Germline lookup yields CDR1 SGHRS and CDR2 YFSETQ. V was cut by 4 bases and J by 3 bases, with 16 bases left in between. The CDR3 nucleotides read TGCGCCAGCAGCGAGAGACCGGGACAAGCTAATGAAAAACTGTTTTTT. Translating it yields CASSERPGQANEKLFF.

This clonotype has a count of ten or more. V usage is TRBV12-3 or TRBV12-4 and J usage is TRBJ1-5, with 8 nucleotides matching TRBD1. V trimming: 6 bases; J trimming: 6 bases; junction bases outside the gene matches: 4. This CDR3 region has 13 residues. CDR3 loop: CASRTGVGQPQHF. CDR3 bases: TGTGCCAGCAGGACAGGGGTTGGTCAGCCCCAGCATTTT.

This clonotype was observed many times. The chain employs TRBV6-1 and TRBJ2-3, with D unclear. There are 12 residues in the CDR3. The germline gives CDR1 MNHNS, CDR2 SASEGT. With 5 bases removed from V and 4 bases from J, the gap between germline ends came to 7 bases. Here the CDR3 DNA reads TGTGCCAGCAGTCAGCATCCAGATACGCAGTATTTT. Amino acid sequence: CASSQHPDTQYF.

This clonotype was seen repeatedly, ten times or more. V and J are TRBV14 and TRBJ2-1; TRBD2 matches at 14 bases. Germline V CDR1 and CDR2: SGHDN, FVKESK. Germline trimming cut 4 bases from V and 6 bases from J; bases unmatched to any gene: 11. The CDR3 loop spans 18 amino acids. CDR3 loop: CASSLRLAGGSSLNEQFF. For the CDR3, the DNA is TGTGCCAGCAGCCTTCGACTAGCGGGAGGGTCTTCTCTCAATGAGCAGTTCTTC. The full variable domain, its missing parts supplied by reference TRBV14 and TRBJ2-1, is EAGVTQFPSHSVIEKGQTVTLRCDPISGHDNLYWYRRVMGKEIKFLLHFVKESKQDESGMPNNRFLAERTGGTYSTLKVQPAELEDSGVYFCASSLRLAGGSSLNEQFFGPGTRLTVL.

The chain combines TRBV20-1 with TRBJ2-5, with D possibly matching TRBD1 (5 bases). The CDR3 contains 12 residues. V lost 8 bases to trimming and J lost 5 bases, with 15 bases between them. Germline CDR1 DFQATT, CDR2 SNEGSKA (reference sequence). The CDR3 is CSCRGHGETQYF. Written as DNA, the CDR3 is TGCAGTTGTAGGGGCCATGGGGAGACCCAGTACTTC.

This clonotype was observed a few times. This sequence joins TRBV13 and TRBJ1-2; D unresolved. V was shortened by 0 bases and J by 4 bases, with 9 bases between the two germline ends. CDR3 length: 14 amino acids. Germline loops: CDR1 PRHDT, CDR2 FYEKMQ (reference sequence). As DNA, the CDR3 is TGTGCCAGCAGCTTAGGGGCCAGGAGCTATGGCTACACCTTC. The encoded protein is CASSLGARSYGYTF.

This clonotype was picked up one time. This may be a read error, as it is one base from a much larger clone. The gene calls are TRBV5-6 and TRBJ1-2, with D possibly matching TRBD1 (5 bases). The germline gives CDR1 SGHDT, CDR2 YYEEEE. The CDR3 runs to 15 residues. The CDR3 bases are TGTGCCAGCAGTGTGGGGACTCTGAATAACTATGGCTACTCCTTC. Amino acids: CASSVGTLNNYGYSF. The variable domain in full, completed from reference TRBV5-6 and TRBJ1-2, reads DAGVTQSPTHLIKTRGQQVTLRCSPKSGHDTVSWYQQALGQGPQFIFQYYEEEERQRGNFPDRFSGHQFPNYSSELNVNALLLGDSALYLCASSVGTLNNYGYSFGSGTRLTVV.

This clonotype was detected a few times. This chain connects TRBV4-1 to TRBJ1-5; the D is unclear. This CDR3 region has 14 residues. Deletions cut 3 bases from V and 5 bases from J, with 11 bases between. Per the germline V gene, CDR1 is MGHRA and CDR2 is YSYEKL. CDR3: CASSQAASYQPQHF. CDR3 bases: TGCGCCAGCAGCCAGGCGGCATCCTATCAGCCCCAGCATTTT.

The sample holds many counts of this clonotype. V usage is TRBV28 and J usage is TRBJ1-4; D uncertain. V was clipped by 3 bases and J by 6 bases, with 14 bases between them. CDR1 MDHEN and CDR2 SYDVKM come from the germline V gene. This CDR3 contains 15 residues. CDR3 protein: CASSLGFGAYEKLFF. As DNA, the CDR3 is TGTGCCAGCAGTTTGGGCTTCGGAGCATATGAAAAACTGTTTTTT.

This clonotype occurred a few times. This CDR3 reads CASSSDRDSYEQYF. The CDR3 region has the DNA TGTGCCAGCAGCTCGGACAGGGACTCCTACGAGCAGTACTTC. The chain carries TRBV7-9 and TRBJ2-7, with 8 bases lining up with TRBD1. V shed 4 bases and J 0 bases; nucleotides not matched to a gene: 2. Germline V gene lookup returns CDR1 SEHNR and CDR2 FQNEAQ (reference sequence). This CDR3 contains 14 residues.

The table lists this clonotype with many counts. The chain is built from TRBV6-1 and TRBJ2-1; 8 bases are shared with TRBD1. Germline V CDR1 and CDR2: MNHNS, SASEGT. This CDR3 has 15 residues. V gave up 8 bases and J gave up 8 bases; unmatched junction bases: 14. The CDR3 DNA follows: TGTGCCAGCTCCCCAGGACAGGGTTTGTCCCATGAGCAGTTCTTC. Its translation: CASSPGQGLSHEQFF.

This clonotype was seen repeatedly, ten times or more. V usage is TRBV30 and J usage is TRBJ2-1; no definite D call. In germline, CDR1 is GTSNPN, CDR2 SVGIG (reference sequence). The CDR3 spans 12 residues. Trimming stripped 3 bases from V and 5 bases from J, with 8 bases between. In DNA form, the CDR3 reads TGTGCCTGGAGCCTAAGGCACAATGAGCAGTTCTTC. This encodes CAWSLRHNEQFF.

This clonotype was seen at least ten times. This sequence joins TRBV5-5 and TRBJ2-2; D is undetermined. The CDR3 covers 13 residues. Looked up from germline, CDR1 is SGHKS and CDR2 is YYEKEE (reference sequence). Trimming shortened V by 1 base and J by 1 base, and 2 bases separated the two germline ends. DNA of the CDR3: TGTGCCAGCAGCTTGAAGAACACCGGGGAGCTGTTTTTT. Translated: CASSLKNTGELFF.

This clonotype was counted a few times. This sequence may be a read error, since a much larger clone differs from it by one base. The chain carries TRBV2 and TRBJ1-2; no reliable D call. Trimming left V 3 bases short and J 7 bases short, with 15 bases between. Germline V CDR1 and CDR2: SNHLY, FYNNEI. The CDR3 covers 14 residues. For the CDR3, the DNA is TGTGCCAGCAGTGATTTAGGTCTTTCATCTGGCTACACCTTC. This translates into CASSDLGLSSGYTF.

This chain connects TRBV2 to TRBJ2-4; TRBD1 might be the D (6 bases). Germline loops: CDR1 SNHLY, CDR2 FYNNEI. This CDR3 has 15 residues. Trimming removed 3 bases at V and 7 bases at J, with 16 bases between. The CDR3 region is CASSEGAPAPNIQYF. CDR3 DNA sequence: TGTGCCAGCAGTGAGGGGGCCCCAGCTCCCAACATTCAGTACTTC.

This clonotype has just a few counts. The chain couples TRBV13 to TRBJ1-3; D not certain. The CDR3 is 15 amino acids. Trimming removed 2 bases at V and 0 bases at J, with 8 bases between. Germline V CDR1 and CDR2: PRHDT, FYEKMQ (reference sequence). The CDR3 nucleotides read TGTGCCAGCAGCTTATCCCGGGGCTCTGGAAACACCATATATTTT. Translating gives CASSLSRGSGNTIYF.

The sample holds many counts of this clonotype. V is TRBV12-5 and J is TRBJ1-1; 11 bases match TRBD1. Per the germline V gene, CDR1 is LGHNT and CDR2 is FRNRAP. This CDR3 contains 15 residues. Losses at the gene ends were 5 bases for V and 4 bases for J; bases not matched to a gene: 6. The CDR3 DNA sequence: TGTGCTAGTGGTCATTGGACAGGGGGCCCCACTGAAGCTTTCTTT. Translation: CASGHWTGGPTEAFF.

This clonotype was seen repeatedly, ten times or more. The genes are TRBV6-2 or TRBV6-3 and TRBJ2-1, with 10 bases that match TRBD2. The CDR3 length is 17 residues. Germline V gene data show CDR1 as MNHEY and CDR2 as SVGEGT. V gave up 0 bases and J gave up 5 bases; unmatched junction bases: 7. The CDR3 loop reads CASSYSVGAGGNNEQFF. In DNA form, the CDR3 reads TGTGCCAGCAGTTACTCGGTTGGAGCGGGAGGGAACAATGAGCAGTTCTTC.

V is TRBV11-2 and J is TRBJ2-5, with D perhaps TRBD1 or TRBD2 (5 bases each). The CDR3 length is 15 residues. The V end was cut by 5 bases, the J end by 1 base, with 14 bases between. Germline V gives CDR1 SGHAT, CDR2 FQNNGV. This CDR3 reads CASSQEFGAQETQYF. In DNA form, the CDR3 reads TGTGCCAGCAGCCAAGAGTTCGGGGCCCAAGAGACCCAGTACTTC.

This chain joins TRBV19 and TRBJ1-5; 9 bases align to TRBD1. Germline V lookup: CDR1 LNHDA, CDR2 SQIVND (reference sequence). The CDR3 has 17 residues. V lost 6 bases, J lost 1 base, and 10 bases stayed unmatched. As DNA, the CDR3 is TGTGCCAGTAGAACTTCATACAGGGGGCAAAGCAATCAGCCCCAGCATTTT. Its translation: CASRTSYRGQSNQPQHF.

This clonotype was counted ten times or more. The rearrangement links TRBV20-1 to TRBJ2-1; TRBD2 aligns across 13 bases. J gave up 8 bases and V 5 bases, and 6 bases lay outside the gene matches. There are 14 residues in the CDR3. Looked up from germline, CDR1 is DFQATT and CDR2 is SNEGSKA (reference sequence). This CDR3 is CSAETSGRYHEQFF. CDR3 in DNA: TGCAGTGCTGAGACTAGCGGGAGGTACCATGAGCAGTTCTTC.

This chain connects TRBV4-1 to TRBJ2-3, with no clear D. CDR1 and CDR2 (germline): MGHRA, YSYEKL. The V gene lost 1 base and the J gene lost 4 bases, with 15 bases spanning the gap. The CDR3 has 16 amino acids. The CDR3 sequence: CASSQVAPPVPDTQYF. CDR3 nucleotide sequence: TGCGCCAGCAGCCAAGTTGCCCCCCCGGTCCCAGATACGCAGTATTTT.

This clonotype came up many times. The rearrangement links TRBV7-9 to TRBJ2-5; D is ambiguous. Germline CDR1 and CDR2: SEHNR and FQNEAQ (reference sequence). The CDR3 runs to 13 residues. With 5 bases removed from V and 5 bases from J, the gap between germline ends came to 12 bases. As DNA, the CDR3 is TGTGCCAGCAGCACCTCCCGGCGCGAGACCCAGTACTTC. This encodes CASSTSRRETQYF.

Ten or more counts support this clonotype. This sequence joins TRBV2 and TRBJ2-7; the match to TRBD1 covers 8 bases. The ends lost 3 bases at V and 3 bases at J; junction bases unmatched: 7. Germline CDR1 and CDR2: SNHLY and FYNNEI. The CDR3 is made up of 15 amino acids. The DNA of the CDR3 is TGTGCCAGCAGTGACCCGACAGGGGACCACTACGAGCAGTACTTC. Encoded protein: CASSDPTGDHYEQYF.

The rearrangement joins TRBV29-1 to TRBJ1-2, with D tentatively TRBD1 (6 bases). V lost 4 bases, J lost 2 bases, and 11 bases lay in between. The CDR3 loop spans 13 amino acids. The germline V gene encodes CDR1 SQVTM and CDR2 ANQGSEA. CDR3: CSVGQVVNYGYTF. The CDR3 nucleotides are TGCAGCGTTGGACAGGTAGTGAACTATGGCTACACCTTC.